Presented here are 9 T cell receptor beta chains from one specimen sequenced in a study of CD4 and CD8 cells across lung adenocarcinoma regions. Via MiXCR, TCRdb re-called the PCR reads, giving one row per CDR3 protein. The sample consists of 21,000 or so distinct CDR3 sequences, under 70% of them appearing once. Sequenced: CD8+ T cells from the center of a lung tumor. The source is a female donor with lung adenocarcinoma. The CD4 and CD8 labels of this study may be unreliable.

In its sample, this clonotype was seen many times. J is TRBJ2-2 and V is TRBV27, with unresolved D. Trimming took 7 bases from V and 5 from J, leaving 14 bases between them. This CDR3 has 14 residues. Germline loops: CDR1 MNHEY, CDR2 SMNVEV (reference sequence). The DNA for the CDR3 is TGTGCCAGCACCGAAGGGTATGGGACCGGGGAGCTGTTTTTT. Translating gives CASTEGYGTGELFF.

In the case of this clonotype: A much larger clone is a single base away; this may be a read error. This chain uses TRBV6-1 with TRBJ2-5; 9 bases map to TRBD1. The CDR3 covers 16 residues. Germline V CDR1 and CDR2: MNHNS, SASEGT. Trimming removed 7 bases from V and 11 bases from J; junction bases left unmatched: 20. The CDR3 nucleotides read TGTGCCAGCATTCCCCGACAGGGGGTTTCGTACAATGAGCAGTACTTC. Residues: CASIPRQGVSYNEQYF.

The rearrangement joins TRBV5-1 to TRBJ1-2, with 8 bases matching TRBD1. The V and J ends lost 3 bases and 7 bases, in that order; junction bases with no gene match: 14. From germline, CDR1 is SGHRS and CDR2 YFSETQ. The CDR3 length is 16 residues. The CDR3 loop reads CASSSAYTGTGGGYTF. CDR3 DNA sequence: TGCGCCAGCAGCTCCGCGTATACCGGGACAGGAGGTGGCTACACCTTC.

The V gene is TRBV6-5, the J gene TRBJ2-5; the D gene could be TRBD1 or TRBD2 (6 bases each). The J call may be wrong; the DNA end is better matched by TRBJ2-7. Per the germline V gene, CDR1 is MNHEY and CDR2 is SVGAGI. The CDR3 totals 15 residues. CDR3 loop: CASSYGTQGGNEQYF. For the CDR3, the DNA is TGTGCCAGCAGCTACGGGACACAGGGCGGGAACGAGCAGTACTTC.

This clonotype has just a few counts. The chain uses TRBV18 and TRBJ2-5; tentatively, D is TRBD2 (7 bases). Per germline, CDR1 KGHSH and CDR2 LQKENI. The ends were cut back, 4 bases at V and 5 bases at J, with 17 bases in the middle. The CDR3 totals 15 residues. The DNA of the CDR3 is TGTGCCAGCTCACAGCGGGGTCGGGGGCCGGAGACCCAGTACTTC. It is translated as CASSQRGRGPETQYF. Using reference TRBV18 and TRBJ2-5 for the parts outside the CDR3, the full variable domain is NAGVMQNPRHLVRRRGQEARLRCSPMKGHSHVYWYRQLPEEGLKFMVYLQKENIIDESGMPKERFSAEFPKEGPSILRIQQVVRGDSAAYFCASSQRGRGPETQYFGPGTRLLVL.

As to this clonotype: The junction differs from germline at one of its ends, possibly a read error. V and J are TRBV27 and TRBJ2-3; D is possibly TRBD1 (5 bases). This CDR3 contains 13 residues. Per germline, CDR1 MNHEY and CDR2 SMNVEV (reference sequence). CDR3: CARGLLAADTQYF. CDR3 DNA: TGTGCCAGGGGGCTGCTTGCCGCAGATACTCAGTATTTC.

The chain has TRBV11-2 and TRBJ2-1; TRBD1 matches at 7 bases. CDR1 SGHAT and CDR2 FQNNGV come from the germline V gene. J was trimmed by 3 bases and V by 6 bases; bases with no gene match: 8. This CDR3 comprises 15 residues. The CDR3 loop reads CASRLGGQYYNEQFF. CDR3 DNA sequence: TGTGCCAGCAGACTAGGGGGACAGTACTACAATGAGCAGTTCTTC.

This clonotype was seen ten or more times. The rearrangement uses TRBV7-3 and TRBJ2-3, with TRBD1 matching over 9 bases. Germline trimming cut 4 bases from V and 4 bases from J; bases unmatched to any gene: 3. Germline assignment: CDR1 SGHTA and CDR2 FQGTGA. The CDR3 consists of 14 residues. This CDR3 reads CASSSGTGPDTQYF. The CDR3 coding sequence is TGTGCCAGCAGCTCCGGGACAGGGCCAGATACGCAGTATTTT.

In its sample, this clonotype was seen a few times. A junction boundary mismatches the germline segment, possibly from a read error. The chain's CDR3 is CASTGGGRAEDTQYF. The CDR3 coding sequence is TGTGCCAGCACCGGTGGCGGCAGAGCCGAAGATACCCAGTATTTC. The chain recombines TRBV27 with TRBJ2-5, with D hard to call. The CDR3 contains 15 residues. Germline CDR1 is MNHEY and CDR2 is SMNVEV (reference sequence).